A selection of T cell receptor beta chains follows, all from one sample in a study of CD8 T cells in Susac syndrome. TCRdb used MiXCR to reprocess the immunoSEQ multiplex PCR reads, holding one entry per CDR3 protein. The table lists 200,000 or so distinct CDR3 sequences, about 95% of them singletons, with approximately 0.093% in the top ten. Source material: CD4+ T cells from PBMCs. The receptors here all came from a human donor with multiple sclerosis. CDR3s include the opening cysteine and the closing phenylalanine or tryptophan. The order of the fields is clone size, V gene, D gene, J gene, CDR3 length, CDR3 DNA, CDR3 protein. A D gene is named only where the DNA matches it firmly. A row's size may be missing; if present it is once, few, many or a size class.

clone size: NA
V gene: TRBV7-9
D gene: NA
J gene: TRBJ2-2
CDR3 length: 15
CDR3 DNA: TGTGCCAGCAGCCCGGCCGGGACTCACACCGGGGAGCTGTTTTTT
CDR3 protein: CASSPAGTHTGELFF

clone size: once
V gene: TRBV30
D gene: TRBD2
J gene: TRBJ2-5
CDR3 length: 16
CDR3 DNA: TGTGCCTGGAGCATCTTCGCTAGCGGGGTCCCGGAGACCCAGTACTTC
CDR3 protein: CAWSIFASGVPETQYF

clone size: NA
V gene: TRBV20-1
D gene: NA
J gene: TRBJ2-3
CDR3 length: 14
CDR3 DNA: TGCAGTGCTAGAGCAGGGACTGCGGTGGATACGCAGTATTTT
CDR3 protein: CSARAGTAVDTQYF

clone size: NA
V gene: TRBV20-1
D gene: NA
J gene: TRBJ2-4
CDR3 length: 14
CDR3 DNA: TGCAGTGCTAGAGACCCAGGCTGGGGGAACATTCAGTACTTC
CDR3 protein: CSARDPGWGNIQYF

clone size: NA
V gene: TRBV24-1
D gene: NA
J gene: TRBJ2-7
CDR3 length: 13
CDR3 DNA: TGTGCCACCAGTGACCCCGGTTTGGGGGAGCAGTACTTC
CDR3 protein: CATSDPGLGEQYF

clone size: NA
V gene: TRBV3-1
D gene: NA
J gene: TRBJ2-7
CDR3 length: 16
CDR3 DNA: TGTGCCAGCAGCCCTCCGAAAGCGGGAAAAGGGGGCGAGCAGTACTTC
CDR3 protein: CASSPPKAGKGGEQYF

clone size: few
V gene: TRBV3-1
D gene: NA
J gene: TRBJ2-1
CDR3 length: 15
CDR3 DNA: TGTGCCAGCAGCCAGTCTGGGGTCTCCTACAATGAGCAGTTCTTC
CDR3 protein: CASSQSGVSYNEQFF

clone size: NA
V gene: TRBV9
D gene: NA
J gene: TRBJ2-2
CDR3 length: 16
CDR3 DNA: TGTGCCAGCAGCGGCAGCAGGGTGATAGACACCGGGGAGCTGTTTTTT
CDR3 protein: CASSGSRVIDTGELFF

clone size: NA
V gene: TRBV10-3
D gene: NA
J gene: TRBJ2-1
CDR3 length: 13
CDR3 DNA: TGTGCCATCAGAAGTCTCATGGACAATGAGCAGTTCTTC
CDR3 protein: CAIRSLMDNEQFF

clone size: once
V gene: TRBV2
D gene: TRBD1
J gene: TRBJ2-7
CDR3 length: 14
CDR3 DNA: TGTGCCAGCCTCTCGAGGGGGCATTCTGGAGAGCAGTACTTC
CDR3 protein: CASLSRGHSGEQYF

clone size: NA
V gene: TRBV6-6
D gene: TRBD1
J gene: TRBJ2-7
CDR3 length: 14
CDR3 DNA: TGTGCCAGCAGTTACAGGGGGCAAACCTACGAGCAGTACTTC
CDR3 protein: CASSYRGQTYEQYF

clone size: NA
V gene: TRBV27
D gene: TRBD1
J gene: TRBJ2-6
CDR3 length: 18
CDR3 DNA: TGTGCCAGCAGTTCCCGGACAGGGCTAGGCTCTGGGGCCAACGTCCTGACTTTC
CDR3 protein: CASSSRTGLGSGANVLTF

clone size: NA
V gene: TRBV20-1
D gene: NA
J gene: TRBJ1-2
CDR3 length: 12
CDR3 DNA: TGCAGTGCTTGGCTACTTCCCTATGGCTACACCTTC
CDR3 protein: CSAWLLPYGYTF

clone size: NA
V gene: TRBV18
D gene: NA
J gene: TRBJ1-2
CDR3 length: 13
CDR3 DNA: TGTGCCAGCTCACAGGGATCTGACTATGGCTACACCTTC
CDR3 protein: CASSQGSDYGYTF

clone size: NA
V gene: TRBV6-7
D gene: NA
J gene: TRBJ2-3
CDR3 length: 16
CDR3 DNA: TGTGCCAGCAGTCGCCCGGGCCGGGGGATGACAGATACGCAGTATTTT
CDR3 protein: CASSRPGRGMTDTQYF

clone size: NA
V gene: TRBV29-1
D gene: TRBD2
J gene: TRBJ2-3
CDR3 length: 12
CDR3 DNA: TGCAGCGTGTCCCGGGAGGCAGATACGCAGTATTTT
CDR3 protein: CSVSREADTQYF

clone size: few
V gene: TRBV5-6
D gene: NA
J gene: TRBJ2-5
CDR3 length: 13
CDR3 DNA: TGTGCCAGCAGCTTGGCCGGGGAAGGGACCCAGTACTTC
CDR3 protein: CASSLAGEGTQYF

clone size: NA
V gene: TRBV30
D gene: NA
J gene: TRBJ1-5
CDR3 length: 16
CDR3 DNA: TGTGCCTGGAGTCGTGTCAGAGTAAAAGCCAATCAGCCCCAGCATTTT
CDR3 protein: CAWSRVRVKANQPQHF

clone size: NA
V gene: TRBV29-1
D gene: NA
J gene: TRBJ2-4
CDR3 length: 12
CDR3 DNA: TGCAGCGTTTCGGACAGCAAAAACATTCAGTACTTC
CDR3 protein: CSVSDSKNIQYF

clone size: NA
V gene: TRBV5-4
D gene: TRBD2
J gene: TRBJ2-5
CDR3 length: 17
CDR3 DNA: TGTGCCAGCAGCTTGGTGGGCGGGAGAAGGGGTCGAGAGACCCAGTACTTC
CDR3 protein: CASSLVGGRRGRETQYF

clone size: once
V gene: TRBV29-1
D gene: NA
J gene: TRBJ2-7
CDR3 length: 12
CDR3 DNA: TGCAGCTTCCAGGGGCCCGGTCACGAGCAGTACTTC
CDR3 protein: CSFQGPGHEQYF

clone size: once
V gene: TRBV20-1
D gene: NA
J gene: TRBJ2-5
CDR3 length: 12
CDR3 DNA: TGCAGTGCTCAGTTGTCCCAAGAGACCCAGTACTTC
CDR3 protein: CSAQLSQETQYF

clone size: NA
V gene: TRBV6-1
D gene: TRBD1
J gene: TRBJ2-7
CDR3 length: 14
CDR3 DNA: TGTGCCAGCAGGGGCCGGACAGGGGAACGAGAGCAGTACTTC
CDR3 protein: CASRGRTGEREQYF

clone size: NA
V gene: TRBV2
D gene: NA
J gene: TRBJ1-6
CDR3 length: 15
CDR3 DNA: TGTGCCAGTCGGGGCTCGAGCTCCTATAATTCACCCCTCCACTTT
CDR3 protein: CASRGSSSYNSPLHF

clone size: NA
V gene: TRBV6-1
D gene: NA
J gene: TRBJ1-6
CDR3 length: 16
CDR3 DNA: TGTGCCAGCAGTCGGGACATGGATTGGCGTAATTCACCCCTCCACTTT
CDR3 protein: CASSRDMDWRNSPLHF

clone size: NA
V gene: TRBV7-9
D gene: NA
J gene: TRBJ2-7
CDR3 length: 13
CDR3 DNA: TGTGCCAGCAGCTTAGAACACAGAGAGGAGCAGTACTTC
CDR3 protein: CASSLEHREEQYF

clone size: NA
V gene: TRBV29-1
D gene: TRBD1
J gene: TRBJ1-2
CDR3 length: 14
CDR3 DNA: TGCAGCGTGATCGCACAGGGGGTAGGCTATGGCTACACCTTC
CDR3 protein: CSVIAQGVGYGYTF

clone size: NA
V gene: TRBV30
D gene: NA
J gene: TRBJ1-1
CDR3 length: 13
CDR3 DNA: TGTGCCTGGAGTGTCGGTGGAGGGACTGAAGCTTTCTTT
CDR3 protein: CAWSVGGGTEAFF